The entry that follows covers one T cell receptor beta chain sequence. Random hexamers served to reverse transcribe roughly 0.45 to 1 ug RNA. TCRdb reprocessed the immunoSEQ multiplex PCR reads with MiXCR, giving one entry per CDR3 protein. The table includes around 230,000 distinct CDR3 sequences, around 96% detected once. The source of the sample is a study of CD8 T cells in Susac syndrome. The receptor was derived from a human donor with multiple sclerosis. Sequencing was performed on CD4+ T cells from PBMCs.

CDR3 nucleotide sequence: TGCAGCGTCCGCGGGGGTATTCAAGAGACCCAGTACTTC. It codes for CSVRGGIQETQYF. This chain uses TRBV29-1 with TRBJ2-5; 7 bases fit TRBD2. Germline loops: CDR1 SQVTM, CDR2 ANQGSEA. V dropped 6 bases and J dropped 2; count of bases not matched to a gene: 6. The CDR3 is made up of 13 amino acids.